This is a list of T cell receptor beta chains from one sample in a study of shared clonotypes between healthy human individuals. Assay: immunoSEQ multiplex PCR; the TCRdb copy retains only in-frame clones and omits some. Of about 2.3 million clones in the sample, around 93% were seen once. Sequenced sample: naive CD4+ T cells from PBMCs. The receptor source for this set is a man between 18 and 35 years old in good health. Some clones in this sample may be carry-over from other donors' samples. Both conserved end residues are part of each CDR3. The order of the fields is J gene, clone size, D gene, V gene, CDR3 protein, CDR3 DNA. A D gene is named only where the DNA matches it firmly. Only some rows state a clone size, as once, few, many or a class for expanded clones.

J gene: TRBJ2-3
clone size: .
D gene: .
V gene: TRBV5-6
CDR3 protein: CASSLGSTDTQYF
CDR3 DNA: TGTGCCAGCAGCTTGGGTAGCACAGATACGCAGTATTTT

J gene: TRBJ2-3
clone size: .
D gene: .
V gene: TRBV9
CDR3 protein: CASSVVGVRTDTQYF
CDR3 DNA: TGTGCCAGCAGCGTAGTGGGGGTGCGGACAGATACGCAGTATTTT

J gene: TRBJ2-5
clone size: .
D gene: .
V gene: TRBV9
CDR3 protein: CASSVVGTQGGTQYF
CDR3 DNA: TGTGCCAGCAGCGTAGTTGGAACCCAAGGAGGGACCCAGTACTTC

J gene: TRBJ2-7
clone size: .
D gene: TRBD2
V gene: TRBV18
CDR3 protein: CASSPRGGEQYF
CDR3 DNA: TGTGCCAGCTCACCTCGGGGGGGTGAGCAGTACTTC

J gene: TRBJ2-2
clone size: .
D gene: .
V gene: TRBV13
CDR3 protein: CASSLGRMNTGELFF
CDR3 DNA: TGTGCCAGCAGCTTAGGGCGGATGAACACCGGGGAGCTGTTTTTT

J gene: TRBJ2-1
clone size: .
D gene: TRBD2
V gene: TRBV9
CDR3 protein: CASSSRLAPYNEQFF
CDR3 DNA: TGTGCCAGCAGCTCAAGACTAGCGCCATACAATGAGCAGTTCTTC

J gene: TRBJ1-4
clone size: .
D gene: .
V gene: TRBV2
CDR3 protein: CASMRGNEKLFF
CDR3 DNA: TGTGCCAGCATGAGGGGGAATGAAAAACTGTTTTTT

J gene: TRBJ1-1
clone size: .
D gene: .
V gene: TRBV7-2
CDR3 protein: CASSFQGVGTEAFF
CDR3 DNA: TGTGCCAGCAGCTTCCAGGGAGTTGGCACTGAAGCTTTCTTT

J gene: TRBJ2-1
clone size: .
D gene: TRBD2
V gene: TRBV18
CDR3 protein: CASSPIAGPLTEQFF
CDR3 DNA: TGTGCCAGCTCCCCCATAGCGGGGCCCCTCACTGAGCAGTTCTTC

J gene: TRBJ2-7
clone size: .
D gene: TRBD1
V gene: TRBV7-2
CDR3 protein: CASSFGPTGVGEQYF
CDR3 DNA: TGTGCCAGCAGCTTCGGGCCGACAGGGGTGGGGGAGCAGTACTTC

J gene: TRBJ1-1
clone size: .
D gene: TRBD1
V gene: TRBV5-1
CDR3 protein: CASSRQGQNTEAFF
CDR3 DNA: TGCGCCAGCAGCCGACAGGGACAGAACACTGAAGCTTTCTTT

J gene: TRBJ2-3
clone size: .
D gene: TRBD2
V gene: TRBV7-3
CDR3 protein: CASSFLTSSASTDTQYF
CDR3 DNA: TGTGCCAGCAGCTTCTTGACTAGCTCCGCTAGCACAGATACGCAGTATTTT

J gene: TRBJ1-4
clone size: .
D gene: .
V gene: TRBV18
CDR3 protein: CASSPQHGATNEKLFF
CDR3 DNA: TGTGCCAGCTCACCTCAACACGGCGCCACTAATGAAAAACTGTTTTTT

J gene: TRBJ1-2
clone size: .
D gene: TRBD1
V gene: TRBV5-5
CDR3 protein: CASSSTGGAYGYTF
CDR3 DNA: TGTGCCAGCAGCTCCACAGGGGGCGCCTATGGCTACACCTTC

J gene: TRBJ2-1
clone size: .
D gene: TRBD1
V gene: TRBV5-1
CDR3 protein: CASGTGTGGLNEQFF
CDR3 DNA: TGCGCCAGCGGAACCGGGACAGGGGGACTCAATGAGCAGTTCTTC

J gene: TRBJ1-1
clone size: .
D gene: TRBD1
V gene: TRBV5-1
CDR3 protein: CASSLGDRTQKAFF
CDR3 DNA: TGCGCCAGCAGCTTGGGGGACAGGACCCAGAAAGCTTTCTTT

J gene: TRBJ1-3
clone size: .
D gene: .
V gene: TRBV18
CDR3 protein: CASSPPTTDSSGNTIYF
CDR3 DNA: TGTGCCAGCTCACCACCTACGACAGATAGCTCTGGAAACACCATATATTTT

J gene: TRBJ1-1
clone size: .
D gene: .
V gene: TRBV11-2
CDR3 protein: CASSGRGANTEAFF
CDR3 DNA: TGTGCCAGCAGCGGGAGGGGGGCGAACACTGAAGCTTTCTTT

J gene: TRBJ2-2
clone size: .
D gene: .
V gene: TRBV15
CDR3 protein: CATSRDVTGRIGELFF
CDR3 DNA: TGTGCCACCAGCAGAGATGTAACAGGGAGGATCGGGGAGCTGTTTTTT

J gene: TRBJ1-1
clone size: few
D gene: .
V gene: TRBV4-1
CDR3 protein: CASSQDSKGGNTEAFF
CDR3 DNA: TGCGCCAGCAGCCAAGATTCGAAGGGAGGGAACACTGAAGCTTTCTTT

J gene: TRBJ1-2
clone size: .
D gene: .
V gene: TRBV5-1
CDR3 protein: CASSAGPGDYGYTF
CDR3 DNA: TGCGCCAGCAGCGCGGGACCGGGGGACTATGGCTACACCTTC

J gene: TRBJ2-1
clone size: once
D gene: TRBD2
V gene: TRBV7-2
CDR3 protein: CASSLTREGLNEQFF
CDR3 DNA: TGTGCCAGCAGCTTAACCCGGGAGGGCCTTAATGAGCAGTTCTTC

J gene: TRBJ2-6
clone size: .
D gene: .
V gene: TRBV7-2
CDR3 protein: CASSLVNRISGANVLTF
CDR3 DNA: TGTGCCAGCAGCTTAGTCAACAGGATCTCTGGGGCCAACGTCCTGACTTTC

J gene: TRBJ1-1
clone size: few
D gene: TRBD1
V gene: TRBV29-1
CDR3 protein: CSVRDRNREAFF
CDR3 DNA: TGCAGCGTTCGGGACAGGAATAGAGAAGCTTTCTTT

J gene: TRBJ2-5
clone size: .
D gene: .
V gene: TRBV5-1
CDR3 protein: CATRTRGEETQYF
CDR3 DNA: TGCGCCACCCGGACGAGGGGGGAAGAGACCCAGTACTTC

J gene: TRBJ2-1
clone size: .
D gene: TRBD2
V gene: TRBV5-1
CDR3 protein: CASSSRTSGKYEQFF
CDR3 DNA: TGCGCCAGCAGCTCAAGGACTAGCGGGAAGTATGAGCAGTTCTTC

J gene: TRBJ2-3
clone size: .
D gene: TRBD2
V gene: TRBV10-3
CDR3 protein: CAMGPRGSEDTQYF
CDR3 DNA: TGTGCCATGGGGCCTCGCGGGAGCGAAGATACGCAGTATTTT

J gene: TRBJ1-5
clone size: .
D gene: .
V gene: TRBV5-1
CDR3 protein: CASARDGNQPQHF
CDR3 DNA: TGCGCCAGCGCCCGGGACGGCAATCAGCCCCAGCATTTT

J gene: TRBJ1-1
clone size: .
D gene: .
V gene: TRBV29-1
CDR3 protein: CSARGPRTEAFF
CDR3 DNA: TGCAGCGCCCGCGGGCCGCGGACTGAAGCTTTCTTT

J gene: TRBJ2-4
clone size: once
D gene: TRBD2
V gene: TRBV7-3
CDR3 protein: CASSLISGRAKNIQYF
CDR3 DNA: TGTGCCAGCAGCTTAATCAGCGGGAGAGCCAAAAACATTCAGTACTTC

J gene: TRBJ2-7
clone size: .
D gene: TRBD2
V gene: TRBV19
CDR3 protein: CASSLYEGLASYEQYF
CDR3 DNA: TGTGCCAGTAGCCTCTATGAGGGACTAGCTTCCTACGAGCAGTACTTC

J gene: TRBJ2-7
clone size: .
D gene: .
V gene: TRBV6-5
CDR3 protein: CASSYSLSDEQYF
CDR3 DNA: TGTGCCAGCAGTTACTCACTGTCGGACGAGCAGTACTTC

J gene: TRBJ2-7
clone size: .
D gene: .
V gene: TRBV20-1
CDR3 protein: CSASPGPREYF
CDR3 DNA: TGCAGTGCTAGTCCGGGCCCACGGGAGTACTTC

J gene: TRBJ2-2
clone size: .
D gene: .
V gene: TRBV27
CDR3 protein: CASSFFHGAGELFF
CDR3 DNA: TGTGCCAGCAGTTTTTTTCACGGGGCCGGGGAGCTGTTTTTT

J gene: TRBJ2-1
clone size: .
D gene: .
V gene: TRBV28
CDR3 protein: CASSRGTTLNEQFF
CDR3 DNA: TGTGCCAGCAGTAGGGGGACTACCCTCAATGAGCAGTTCTTC

J gene: TRBJ1-1
clone size: once
D gene: .
V gene: TRBV5-6
CDR3 protein: CASSYSSNRGTEAFF
CDR3 DNA: TGTGCCAGCAGCTACTCCTCAAACCGGGGGACTGAAGCTTTCTTT

J gene: TRBJ1-2
clone size: once
D gene: .
V gene: TRBV5-1
CDR3 protein: CASTPTGGNYGYTF
CDR3 DNA: TGCGCCAGCACCCCGACGGGAGGAAACTATGGCTACACCTTC

J gene: TRBJ2-3
clone size: .
D gene: TRBD1
V gene: TRBV5-1
CDR3 protein: CASSPGTGGSTDTQYF
CDR3 DNA: TGCGCCAGCAGCCCCGGGACAGGGGGATCCACAGATACGCAGTATTTT

J gene: TRBJ1-6
clone size: .
D gene: TRBD1
V gene: TRBV6-5
CDR3 protein: CASRTGTANSPLHF
CDR3 DNA: TGTGCCAGCAGAACGGGGACAGCCAATTCACCCCTCCACTTT

J gene: TRBJ1-4
clone size: .
D gene: TRBD1
V gene: TRBV7-2
CDR3 protein: CASSTWTGANEKLFF
CDR3 DNA: TGTGCCAGCAGCACCTGGACAGGGGCTAATGAAAAACTGTTTTTT

J gene: TRBJ1-2
clone size: .
D gene: .
V gene: TRBV6-1
CDR3 protein: CASSEVWSGTIYGYTF
CDR3 DNA: TGTGCCAGCAGTGAAGTATGGTCGGGAACTATTTATGGCTACACCTTC

J gene: TRBJ2-7
clone size: .
D gene: .
V gene: TRBV9
CDR3 protein: CASSSRQYSYEQYF
CDR3 DNA: TGTGCCAGCAGCTCCCGACAGTACTCCTACGAGCAGTACTTC

J gene: TRBJ1-5
clone size: .
D gene: .
V gene: TRBV2
CDR3 protein: CASRPVQGTQHF
CDR3 DNA: TGTGCCAGCAGGCCGGTACAGGGTACCCAGCATTTT

J gene: TRBJ2-5
clone size: once
D gene: TRBD2
V gene: TRBV5-1
CDR3 protein: CASSQLAGVVETQYF
CDR3 DNA: TGCGCCAGCAGCCAACTAGCGGGAGTGGTAGAGACCCAGTACTTC

J gene: TRBJ2-1
clone size: .
D gene: .
V gene: TRBV7-3
CDR3 protein: CASSLGTGYNEQFF
CDR3 DNA: TGTGCCAGCAGCTTAGGGACTGGATACAATGAGCAGTTCTTC

J gene: TRBJ2-3
clone size: .
D gene: TRBD2
V gene: TRBV19
CDR3 protein: CASSVLADTDTQYF
CDR3 DNA: TGTGCCAGTAGCGTTCTAGCGGACACAGATACGCAGTATTTT

J gene: TRBJ1-1
clone size: .
D gene: TRBD1
V gene: TRBV6-1
CDR3 protein: CASRDRGLNTEAFF
CDR3 DNA: TGTGCCAGCAGGGACAGGGGGTTGAACACTGAAGCTTTCTTT

J gene: TRBJ1-4
clone size: .
D gene: TRBD1
V gene: TRBV5-1
CDR3 protein: CASSGQGANEKLFF
CDR3 DNA: TGCGCCAGCAGCGGACAGGGGGCGAATGAAAAACTGTTTTTT

J gene: TRBJ2-5
clone size: .
D gene: .
V gene: TRBV5-1
CDR3 protein: CASSSKETQYF
CDR3 DNA: TGCGCCAGCAGCTCTAAAGAGACCCAGTACTTC

J gene: TRBJ2-7
clone size: .
D gene: .
V gene: TRBV5-1
CDR3 protein: CASSSGGNPLTYEQYF
CDR3 DNA: TGCGCCAGCAGCTCCGGTGGCAACCCCCTCACCTACGAGCAGTACTTC

J gene: TRBJ1-1
clone size: .
D gene: .
V gene: TRBV5-1
CDR3 protein: CASSLEIYTEAFF
CDR3 DNA: TGCGCCAGCAGCTTGGAGATATACACTGAAGCTTTCTTT

J gene: TRBJ1-1
clone size: once
D gene: TRBD1
V gene: TRBV29-1
CDR3 protein: CSVMGVGQGGTMNTEAFF
CDR3 DNA: TGCAGCGTAATGGGCGTGGGGCAGGGGGGGACCATGAACACTGAAGCTTTCTTT

J gene: TRBJ1-1
clone size: few
D gene: .
V gene: TRBV28
CDR3 protein: CASLIGGTEAFF
CDR3 DNA: TGTGCCAGTTTAATAGGGGGAACTGAAGCTTTCTTT